The 3 T cell receptor beta chains given below trace back to one sample, sequenced in a study of identifying expanded T cells in peripheral blood. Profiling relied on immunoSEQ multiplex PCR, and the TCRdb table lists in-frame clones only, not all of them. The table shows over 85,000 clones, with around 83% occurring only once. The specimen was blood. These receptor sequences come from a person aged 18 to 75 in good health.

This sequence joins TRBV4-1 and TRBJ2-3, with D possibly being TRBD1 (6 bases). Germline CDR1 reads MGHRA; CDR2 reads YSYEKL. Between the trimmed V and J ends, which lost 0 bases and 3 bases, there was a span of 13 bases. The CDR3 has 16 amino acids. The CDR3, as DNA: TGCGCCAGCAGCCAAGATATGGGGACACTAACAGATACGCAGTATTTT. As protein: CASSQDMGTLTDTQYF.

The rearrangement joins TRBV5-1 to TRBJ2-3; TRBD1 is a possible D gene (5 bases). The CDR3 loop spans 16 amino acids. Trimming stripped 0 bases from V and 1 base from J, with 12 bases between. Looked up from germline, CDR1 is SGHRS and CDR2 is YFSETQ. This chain's CDR3 is CASSLEGQDGTDTQYF. The CDR3, as DNA: TGCGCCAGCAGCTTGGAGGGGCAGGACGGCACAGATACGCAGTATTTT.

V usage is TRBV9 and J usage is TRBJ2-5; tentative D call: TRBD1 (6 bases). V was shortened by 0 bases and J by 2 bases, with 11 bases between the two germline ends. The CDR3 extends over 15 amino acids. The germline CDR1 and CDR2 sequences are SGDLS and YYNGEE. CDR3 coding DNA: TGTGCCAGCAGCGTAGGAGGCAGGGGACAAGAGACCCAGTACTTC. Encoded protein: CASSVGGRGQETQYF.